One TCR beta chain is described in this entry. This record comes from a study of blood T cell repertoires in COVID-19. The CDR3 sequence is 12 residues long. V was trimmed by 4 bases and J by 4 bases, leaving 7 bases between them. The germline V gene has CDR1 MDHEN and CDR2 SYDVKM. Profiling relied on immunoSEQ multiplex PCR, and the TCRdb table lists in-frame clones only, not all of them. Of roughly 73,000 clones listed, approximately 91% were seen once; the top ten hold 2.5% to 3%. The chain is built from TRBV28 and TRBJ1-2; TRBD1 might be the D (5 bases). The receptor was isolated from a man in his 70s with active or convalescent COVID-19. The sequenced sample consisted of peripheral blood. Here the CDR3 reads CASSSGVYGYTF. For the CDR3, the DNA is TGTGCCAGCAGTTCGGGGGTCTATGGCTACACCTTC.